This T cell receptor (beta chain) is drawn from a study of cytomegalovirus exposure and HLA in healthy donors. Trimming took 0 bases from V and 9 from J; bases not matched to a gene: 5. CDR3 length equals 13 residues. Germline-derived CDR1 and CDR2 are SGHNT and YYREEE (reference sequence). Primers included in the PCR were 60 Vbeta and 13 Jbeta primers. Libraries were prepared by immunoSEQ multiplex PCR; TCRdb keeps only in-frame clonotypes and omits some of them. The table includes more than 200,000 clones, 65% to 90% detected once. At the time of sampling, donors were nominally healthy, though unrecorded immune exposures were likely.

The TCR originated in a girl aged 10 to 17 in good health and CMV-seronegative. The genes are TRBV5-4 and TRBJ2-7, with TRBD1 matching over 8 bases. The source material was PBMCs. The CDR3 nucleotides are TGTGCCAGCAGCTTGGCCCCGGGGACAGGGCAGTACTTC. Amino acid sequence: CASSLAPGTGQYF. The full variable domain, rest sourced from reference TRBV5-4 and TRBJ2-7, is ETGVTQSPTHLIKTRGQQVTLRCSSQSGHNTVSWYQQALGQGPQFIFQYYREEENGRGNFPPRFSGLQFPNYSSELNVNALELDDSALYLCASSLAPGTGQYFGPGTRLTVT.